The sequence of this TCR beta chain was determined in a study of cytomegalovirus exposure and HLA in healthy donors. The study's findings and limits: High specificity and sensitivity for cytomegalovirus status were reported for the classifier.

Of note for this clone: Its specificity is unknown.

All donors participated as healthy donors of bone marrow. The V gene lost 5 bases and the J gene lost 3 bases, with 10 bases spanning the gap. The CDR3 runs 13 residues. The germline V gene has CDR1 LNHDA and CDR2 SQIVND (reference sequence). This PCR relied on a set of 60 Vbeta primers and 13 Jbeta primers. The assay was immunoSEQ multiplex PCR, and TCRdb's table has in-frame clones only and misses some. The sample contains roughly 61,000 clones, around 82% of which appear only once. This sequence joins TRBV19 and TRBJ1-2; D gene unclear. What was sequenced was PBMCs. The TCR comes from a male donor in good health and CMV-seronegative. CDR3 nucleotides: TGTGCCAGTAGTGGACTCGTGGACTATGGCTACACCTTC. This translates into CASSGLVDYGYTF.